This T cell receptor (beta chain) originates from a study of blood T cell repertoires in COVID-19. The overall study: The samples span acute and convalescent COVID-19 from the United States, Italy and Spain.

As originally analysed: Amplification of reference gene primers was used by the study to estimate nucleated cell counts. This table comes from immunoSEQ multiplex PCR, and its TCRdb copy is limited to in-frame clones, with some not included. V, J and clone size derive from that table, while D and trimming were established from the DNA sequence. The sample records fewer than 450,000 clones, 88% being singletons. Clinical history as reported by participants underpinned cohort assignment. The sequenced sample consisted of PBMCs or T cells enriched from blood (not recorded which). The TCR sequence derives from a woman in her thirties or forties with acute COVID-19.

Here the CDR3 DNA reads TGCGCCAGCAGCTTCTTGGACAGGGCCTATGGCTACACCTTC. Amino acids: CASSFLDRAYGYTF. The chain combines TRBV5-1 with TRBJ1-2; 8 bases map to TRBD1. The CDR3 length is 14 residues. Germline loops: CDR1 SGHRS, CDR2 YFSETQ. With V trimmed by 2 bases and J by 4 bases, 4 bases remained unmatched.